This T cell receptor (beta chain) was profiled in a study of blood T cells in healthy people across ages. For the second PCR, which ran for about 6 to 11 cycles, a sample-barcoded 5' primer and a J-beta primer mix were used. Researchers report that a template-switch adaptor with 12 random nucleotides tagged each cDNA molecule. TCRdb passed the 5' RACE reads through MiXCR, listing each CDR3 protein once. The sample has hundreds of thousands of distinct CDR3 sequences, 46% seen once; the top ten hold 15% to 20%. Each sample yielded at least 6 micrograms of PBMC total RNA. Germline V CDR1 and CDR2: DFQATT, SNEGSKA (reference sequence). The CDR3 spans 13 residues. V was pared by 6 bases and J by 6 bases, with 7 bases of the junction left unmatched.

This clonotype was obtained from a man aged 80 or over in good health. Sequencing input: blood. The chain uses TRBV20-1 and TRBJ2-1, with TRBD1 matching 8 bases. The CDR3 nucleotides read TGCAGTGCCCCGACAGGGGATCGCAATGAGCAGTTCTTC. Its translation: CSAPTGDRNEQFF.